This TCR beta chain was obtained from a study of blood T cell repertoires in COVID-19. Sequencing was performed with immunoSEQ multiplex PCR; in TCRdb, only in-frame clones are kept and a portion is missing. The sample includes 120,000 or so clones, 70% to 90% of them seen just once. The germline V and J ends were trimmed by 0 bases and 1 base, with 15 bases remaining between them. Germline V gene data show CDR1 as MNHEY and CDR2 as SMNVEV (reference sequence). The CDR3 runs 18 residues. The chain recombines TRBV27 with TRBJ2-2; a weak D match, TRBD1 (6 bases). Sequences were obtained from peripheral blood. This clonotype was sampled from a human donor in a cohort sampled during active COVID-19. DNA for the CDR3: TGTGCCAGCAGTTTATCGATCCCCGGGACACTGAACACCGGGGAGCTGTTTTTT. This translates into CASSLSIPGTLNTGELFF.